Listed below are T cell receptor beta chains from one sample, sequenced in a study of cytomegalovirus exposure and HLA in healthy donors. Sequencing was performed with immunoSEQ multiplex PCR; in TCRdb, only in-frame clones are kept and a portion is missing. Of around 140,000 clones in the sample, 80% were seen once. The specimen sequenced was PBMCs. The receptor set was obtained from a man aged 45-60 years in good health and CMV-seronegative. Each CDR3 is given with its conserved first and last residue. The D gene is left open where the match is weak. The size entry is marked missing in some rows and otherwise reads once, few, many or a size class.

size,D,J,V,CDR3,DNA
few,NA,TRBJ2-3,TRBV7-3,CASSSGRDDTQYF,TGTGCCAGCAGCTCCGGGAGAGATGATACGCAGTATTTT
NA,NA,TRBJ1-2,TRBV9,CASSVDPGGGDGYTF,TGTGCCAGCAGCGTAGATCCGGGGGGGGGAGATGGCTACACCTTC
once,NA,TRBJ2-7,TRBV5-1,CASRTTEPYEQYF,TGCGCCAGCAGGACAACAGAGCCCTACGAGCAGTACTTC
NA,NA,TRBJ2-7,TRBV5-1,CASSLLRTNSYEQYF,TGCGCCAGCAGCTTGTTGAGGACAAATTCCTACGAGCAGTACTTC
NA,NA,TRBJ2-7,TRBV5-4,CASSLDTLEQYF,TGTGCCAGCAGCTTGGACACCCTCGAGCAGTACTTC
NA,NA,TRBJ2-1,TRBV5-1,CASSLRSGLYNEQFF,TGCGCCAGCAGCTTAAGATCCGGTCTCTACAATGAGCAGTTCTTC
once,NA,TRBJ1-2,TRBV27,CASSFSWRGGGYTF,TGTGCCAGCAGTTTTTCTTGGAGGGGGGGTGGCTACACCTTC
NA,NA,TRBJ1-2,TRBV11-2,CASSQGPGGYGYTF,TGTGCCAGCAGCCAGGGGCCTGGGGGCTATGGCTACACCTTC
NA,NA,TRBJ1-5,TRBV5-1,CASSLTVGNQPQHF,TGCGCCAGCAGCTTGACAGTTGGCAATCAGCCCCAGCATTTT
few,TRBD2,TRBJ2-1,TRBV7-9,CALRPSGFNEQFF,TGTGCCCTCAGACCTAGCGGGTTCAATGAGCAGTTCTTC
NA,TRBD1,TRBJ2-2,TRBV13,CASSFTGTGGITTGELFF,TGTGCCAGCAGCTTTACCGGGACAGGGGGCATCACCACCGGGGAGCTGTTTTTT
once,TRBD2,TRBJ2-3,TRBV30,CAWRRLAGVADTQYF,TGTGCCTGGAGACGACTAGCGGGAGTTGCAGATACGCAGTATTTT
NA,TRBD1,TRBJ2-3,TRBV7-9,CSSSSDRGGDTQYF,TGTTCCAGCAGCTCGGACAGGGGGGGTGATACGCAGTATTTT
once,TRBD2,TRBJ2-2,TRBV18,CASTSVSGELFF,TGTGCCAGTACTAGCGTTTCCGGGGAGCTGTTTTTT
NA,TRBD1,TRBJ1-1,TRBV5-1,CASSPGGTEGGTEAFF,TGCGCCAGCAGCCCAGGGGGGACGGAAGGAGGCACTGAAGCTTTCTTT
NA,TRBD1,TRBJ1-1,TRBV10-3,CAISADRVNTEAFF,TGTGCCATCAGTGCCGACAGGGTGAACACTGAAGCTTTCTTT
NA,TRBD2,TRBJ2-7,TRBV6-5,CASSYSPSGKDEQYF,TGTGCCAGCAGTTACTCCCCTAGCGGGAAAGACGAGCAGTACTTC
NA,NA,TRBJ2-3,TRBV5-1,CASSSGTNTDTQYF,TGCGCCAGCAGCTCCGGGACAAACACAGATACGCAGTATTTT
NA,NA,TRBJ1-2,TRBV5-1,CASSQGTLYGYTF,TGCGCCAGCAGCCAAGGGACACTCTATGGCTACACCTTC
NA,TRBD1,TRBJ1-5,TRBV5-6,CASSRYPGGEQPQHF,TGTGCCAGCAGCCGCTACCCAGGGGGAGAGCAGCCCCAGCATTTT
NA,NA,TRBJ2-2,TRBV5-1,CASSLEGGNTGELFF,TGCGCCAGCAGCTTGGAAGGGGGAAACACCGGGGAGCTGTTTTTT
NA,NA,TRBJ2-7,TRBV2,CASSLSSYEQYF,TGTGCCAGCAGTCTTTCTTCCTACGAGCAGTACTTC
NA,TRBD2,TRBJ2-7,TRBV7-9,CASSFGGAGDEQYF,TGTGCCAGCAGCTTCGGAGGGGCGGGGGACGAGCAGTACTTC
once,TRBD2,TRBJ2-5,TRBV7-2,CASSLMSGGETQYF,TGTGCCAGCAGCTTAATGAGCGGGGGTGAGACCCAGTACTTC
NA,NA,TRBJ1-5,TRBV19,CASSTPLGGGQPQHF,TGTGCCAGTAGTACCCCATTGGGGGGTGGTCAGCCCCAGCATTTT
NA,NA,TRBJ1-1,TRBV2,CASLPAGLEAFF,TGTGCCAGCCTTCCGGCGGGATTGGAAGCTTTCTTT
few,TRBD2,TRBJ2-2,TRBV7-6,CASSLGLATGELFF,TGTGCCAGCAGCTTGGGACTAGCGACCGGGGAGCTGTTTTTT
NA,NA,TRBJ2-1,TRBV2,CASSEEGQPNNEQFF,TGTGCCAGCAGTGAAGAGGGACAACCAAACAATGAGCAGTTCTTC
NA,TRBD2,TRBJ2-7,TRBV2,CASSLKRDGYEQYF,TGTGCCAGCAGTCTAAAGCGGGACGGCTACGAGCAGTACTTC
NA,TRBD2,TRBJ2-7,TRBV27,CASTSLSGGEQYF,TGTGCCAGCACCTCTCTCTCGGGGGGCGAGCAGTACTTC
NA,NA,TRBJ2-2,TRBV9,CASSVAGGHNTGELFF,TGTGCCAGCAGCGTAGCGGGCGGACATAACACCGGGGAGCTGTTTTTT
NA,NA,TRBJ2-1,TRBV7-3,CASSSRQAEYNEQFF,TGTGCCAGCAGCTCAAGACAGGCGGAATACAATGAGCAGTTCTTC
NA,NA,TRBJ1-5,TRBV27,CASSTIDRLISNQPQHF,TGTGCCAGCAGTACGATCGACAGGCTGATTAGCAATCAGCCCCAGCATTTT
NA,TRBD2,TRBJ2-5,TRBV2,CASNILAGGPMETQYF,TGTGCCAGCAATATTTTAGCGGGAGGGCCCATGGAGACCCAGTACTTC
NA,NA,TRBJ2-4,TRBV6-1,CASSEFRGLAKNIQYF,TGTGCCAGCAGTGAATTCCGAGGACTAGCCAAAAACATTCAGTACTTC
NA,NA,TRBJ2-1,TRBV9,CASSVDGKSYNEQFF,TGTGCCAGCAGCGTAGACGGGAAATCCTACAATGAGCAGTTCTTC
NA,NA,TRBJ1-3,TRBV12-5,CASGLPTRNTIYF,TGTGCTAGTGGTTTGCCAACTAGAAACACCATATATTTT
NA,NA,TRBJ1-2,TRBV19,CASSIAGVSNYGYTF,TGTGCCAGTAGTATAGCCGGAGTATCTAACTATGGCTACACCTTC
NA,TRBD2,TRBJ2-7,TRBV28,CASSSSGHSYEQYF,TGTGCCAGCAGTTCTAGCGGACACTCCTACGAGCAGTACTTC
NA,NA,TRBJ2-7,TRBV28,CASSIGQGGGEQYF,TGTGCCAGCAGTATAGGACAGGGAGGGGGCGAGCAGTACTTC
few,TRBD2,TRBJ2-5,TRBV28,CASSRTGTSGAWAGTQYF,TGTGCCAGCAGCCGCACCGGGACTAGCGGGGCCTGGGCCGGCACCCAGTACTTC
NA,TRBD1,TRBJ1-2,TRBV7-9,CASSRDRGDYGYTF,TGTGCCAGCAGCCGGGACAGGGGGGACTATGGCTACACCTTC
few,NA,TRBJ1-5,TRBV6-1,CASSDRDSNQPQHF,TGTGCCAGCAGTGACAGGGATAGCAATCAGCCCCAGCATTTT
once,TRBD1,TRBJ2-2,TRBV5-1,CASSREGQGITGELFF,TGCGCCAGCAGCCGGGAAGGACAGGGGATAACCGGGGAGCTGTTTTTT
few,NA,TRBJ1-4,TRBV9,CASSVATGVNEKLFF,TGTGCCAGCAGCGTTGCGACAGGAGTTAATGAAAAACTGTTTTTT
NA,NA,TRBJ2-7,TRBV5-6,CASSPGVEGYYEQYF,TGTGCCAGCAGCCCTGGAGTGGAGGGTTACTACGAGCAGTACTTC
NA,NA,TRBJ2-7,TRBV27,CASTDSSYEQYF,TGTGCCAGCACGGACAGTTCCTACGAGCAGTACTTC
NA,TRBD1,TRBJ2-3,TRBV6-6,CATSDREGSDTQYF,TGTGCCACTTCGGACAGGGAAGGCTCAGATACGCAGTATTTT
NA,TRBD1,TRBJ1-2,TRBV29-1,CSAEPDRTDANYGYTF,TGCAGCGCTGAACCGGACAGGACAGATGCTAACTATGGCTACACCTTC
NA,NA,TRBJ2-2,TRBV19,CASSIVQKNTGELFF,TGTGCCAGTAGTATAGTCCAGAAGAACACCGGGGAGCTGTTTTTT